The rows below give T cell receptor beta chains drawn from one sample of a study of cytomegalovirus exposure and HLA in healthy donors. The data were produced by immunoSEQ multiplex PCR, yet TCRdb's version contains in-frame clones alone and is incomplete. Here the sample spans about 250,000 clones, roughly two thirds being singletons. The sample was PBMCs. The receptors derive from a female donor in good health and CMV-seronegative. Each CDR3 is given with its conserved first and last residue. The D gene is left open where the match is weak. Where a row states a size, it is once, few, many or the class of an expanded clone; other rows omit it.

clone_size j_call d_call v_call cdr3_length cdr3_nt cdr3_aa
. TRBJ2-7 . TRBV5-1 16 TGCGCCAGCCCCTATGCGACAGCAAAAAGAAGCTACGAGCAGTACTTC CASPYATAKRSYEQYF
. TRBJ1-5 . TRBV6-6 13 TGTGCCAGCAGTTCAGGGATGCATCAGCCCCAGCATTTT CASSSGMHQPQHF
. TRBJ2-1 . TRBV29-1 15 TGCAGCGGTTCAGGTCCCCCCTCGGACTACAATGGGCAGTTCTTC CSGSGPPSDYNGQFF
. TRBJ1-2 . TRBV14 15 TGTGCCAGCAGCCAAGACTTCGGACACTTCTATGGCTACACCTTC CASSQDFGHFYGYTF
few TRBJ2-3 TRBD2 TRBV7-6 16 TGTGCCAGCAGCTTAGGGGGACTATCTAGCACAGATACGCAGTATTTT CASSLGGLSSTDTQYF
. TRBJ2-5 TRBD2 TRBV30 13 TGTGCTGCGGGGACTAGCGGGAGAGAGACCCAGTACTTC CAAGTSGRETQYF
. TRBJ1-1 TRBD1 TRBV7-3 13 TGTGCCAGCCTACAGGGGGAGGGAACTGAAGCTTTCTTT CASLQGEGTEAFF
. TRBJ1-1 TRBD1 TRBV29-1 13 TGCAGCACCCGGACAGGGTGGAACACTGAAGCTTTCTTT CSTRTGWNTEAFF
. TRBJ2-7 . TRBV28 16 TGTGCCAGCAGTTTTTCGTTAGCAGGGAAGGTCCACGAGCAGTACTTC CASSFSLAGKVHEQYF
. TRBJ2-3 . TRBV25-1 15 TGTGCCAGCAGTGAAGTTGAGCGTTGGGCAGATACGCAGTATTTT CASSEVERWADTQYF
. TRBJ2-3 TRBD2 TRBV28 16 TGTGCCAGCAGTTCCCGACTTGGACTAGTAGGAGATACGCAGTATTTT CASSSRLGLVGDTQYF
. TRBJ2-7 . TRBV28 16 TGTGCCAGCAGTTTAGGAGTTGTCTCACTATCCTACGAGCAGTACTTC CASSLGVVSLSYEQYF
. TRBJ1-2 . TRBV18 13 TGTGCCAGCTCGCCTGACAGGAACTATGGCTACACCTTC CASSPDRNYGYTF
. TRBJ2-7 . TRBV11-2 14 TGTGCCAGCAGCCCATTAACAGGAACCTACGAGCAGTACTTC CASSPLTGTYEQYF
. TRBJ2-2 TRBD2 TRBV11-1 17 TGTGCCAGCAGCCTGGGACTAGCGGGAGGGAACACCGGGGAGCTGTTTTTT CASSLGLAGGNTGELFF
few TRBJ2-3 . TRBV4-1 14 TGCGCCAGCAGCCAAGTCCTGTTAGTAGATACGCAGTATTTT CASSQVLLVDTQYF
. TRBJ2-7 TRBD2 TRBV6-5 15 TGTGCCAGCAGTTTTACTAGCGGGAGCTCCTACGAGCAGTACTTC CASSFTSGSSYEQYF
few TRBJ2-2 TRBD1 TRBV18 15 TGTGCCAGCTCACCCGGACAGGGGCGTACCGGGGAGCTGTTTTTT CASSPGQGRTGELFF
. TRBJ2-1 TRBD2 TRBV7-2 17 TGTGCCAGCAGCTTAGGATGGCGGGAGGGCCTAGGGAATGAGCAGTTCTTC CASSLGWREGLGNEQFF
. TRBJ2-1 TRBD2 TRBV29-1 12 TGCAGCGTAAGACTAGCGAAAAATGAGCAGTTCTTC CSVRLAKNEQFF
. TRBJ2-7 TRBD1 TRBV6-5 15 TGTGCCAGCGGGACAGGGGCGACCATCCTTGACGAGCAGTACTTC CASGTGATILDEQYF
. TRBJ2-3 . TRBV28 17 TGTGCCAGCGGATTGACCCCCCCCGGGACTAGCACAGATACGCAGTATTTT CASGLTPPGTSTDTQYF
. TRBJ2-1 TRBD2 TRBV5-1 17 TGCGCCAGCAGCCCACGACTGGTTAGCGGGAGTGTTACTGAGCAGTTCTTC CASSPRLVSGSVTEQFF
. TRBJ1-2 . TRBV18 12 TGTGCCAGCTCCTCCGAGGGGGATGGCTACACCTTC CASSSEGDGYTF